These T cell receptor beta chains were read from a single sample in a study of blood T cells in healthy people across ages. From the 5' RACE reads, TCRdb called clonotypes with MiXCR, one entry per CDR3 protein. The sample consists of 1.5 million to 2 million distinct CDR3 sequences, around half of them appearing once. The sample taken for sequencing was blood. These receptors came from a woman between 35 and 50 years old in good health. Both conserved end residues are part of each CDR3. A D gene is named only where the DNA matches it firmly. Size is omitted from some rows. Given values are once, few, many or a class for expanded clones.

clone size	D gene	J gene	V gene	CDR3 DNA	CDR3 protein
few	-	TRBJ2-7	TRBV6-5	TGTGCCAGCAGGTTACACAGGGACACCTACGAGCAGTACTTC	CASRLHRDTYEQYF
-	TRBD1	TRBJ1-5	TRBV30	TGTGCGTGGGCCTGGCAGGGGGTATCTAAGCCCCAGCATTTT	CAWAWQGVSKPQHF
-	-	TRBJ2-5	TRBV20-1	TGCAGTGCCTGTCCTACTCCGGAAGAGACCCAGTACTTC	CSACPTPEETQYF
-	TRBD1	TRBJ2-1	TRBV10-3	TGTGCCATCAGTGAGGGACAGGGCAGGGGCAATGAGCAGTTCTTC	CAISEGQGRGNEQFF
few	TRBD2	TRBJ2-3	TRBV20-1	TGCAGTGCTGGTATAGCGGGGGGGCATTTTAGGACAGATACGCAGTATTTT	CSAGIAGGHFRTDTQYF
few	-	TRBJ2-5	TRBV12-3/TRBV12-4	TGTGCCAGCAATGTGGGTGAGACCCAGTACTTC	CASNVGETQYF
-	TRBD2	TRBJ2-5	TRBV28	TGTGCCACCTTGGAGCGACTAGCGGGGAGAGAGACCCAGTACTTC	CATLERLAGRETQYF
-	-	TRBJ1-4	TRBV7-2	TGTGCCAGCAGCCCCGTTGGAGGGGCTAATGAAAAACTGTTTTTT	CASSPVGGANEKLFF
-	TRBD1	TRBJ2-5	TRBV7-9	TGTGCCAGCAGCTTCGATGGACAGGAGGACCCTCAAGAGACCCAGTACTTC	CASSFDGQEDPQETQYF
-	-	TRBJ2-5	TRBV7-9	TGTGCCAGCACCGTAAGTGCCCAAGAGACCCAGTACTTC	CASTVSAQETQYF
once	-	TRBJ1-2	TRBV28	TGTGCCAGCGCGACCTTAGGCTATGGCTACACCTTC	CASATLGYGYTF
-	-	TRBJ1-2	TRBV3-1	TGTGCCAGCAGCCAAGTCGTGGGGGGCCTACCTAACTATGGCTACACCTTC	CASSQVVGGLPNYGYTF
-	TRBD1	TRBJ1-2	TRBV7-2	TGTGCCAGCAGCTTAGATGAGGGGGCGCCGACCGACTATGGCTACACCTTC	CASSLDEGAPTDYGYTF
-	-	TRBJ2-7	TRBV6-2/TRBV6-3	TGTGCCAGCAGTTCGCTGACTAGACAATCGGGGGAGCAGTACTTC	CASSSLTRQSGEQYF
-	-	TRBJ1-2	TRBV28	TGTGCCAGCAGTGCCCGGGACGGGAGATATGGCTACACCTTC	CASSARDGRYGYTF
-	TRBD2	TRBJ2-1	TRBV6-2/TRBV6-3	TGTGCCAGCAGTTTCGGCGGGGGGAGGAGCGATGAGCAGTTCTTC	CASSFGGGRSDEQFF
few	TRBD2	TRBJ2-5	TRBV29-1	TGCAGCGTTATGACTAGCGGGGGGGCTCCCCAGTACTTC	CSVMTSGGAPQYF